Listed here are 19 T cell receptor beta chains from one sample, sequenced in a study of regulatory T cells in long-lasting Graves disease. Time point reported: newly diagnosed GD, antithyroid drugs for less than 3 months. The TCR library used RNA extracted from PBMCs. Researchers made TCR beta libraries by using iRepertoire HTBI primers and running Arm-PCR on CDR3 regions. MiXCR was run by TCRdb on the multiplex PCR reads, yielding one entry per CDR3 protein. The sample records 400,000 to 450,000 distinct CDR3 sequences, less than 20% being singletons. Another study also made use of these data, one on T cells in Graves' hyperthyroidism and ophthalmopathy.

The specimen comprised peripheral blood mononuclear cells (PBMCs), sampled at new diagnosis, from a patient treated with antithyroid drugs. The source of these receptors is a woman in her 30s with Graves disease.

This clonotype was observed at least ten times. V usage is TRBV12-3 or TRBV12-4 and J usage is TRBJ1-4, with 12 bases identical to TRBD1. Germline trimming cut 6 bases from V and 7 bases from J; bases unmatched to any gene: 9. The CDR3 is 16 residues long. The CDR3 nucleotides read TGTGCCAGCAGGGCCGGGACAGGGGGCGGCTTTGAAAAACTGTTTTTT. It translates to CASRAGTGGGFEKLFF.

This clonotype was counted many times. J is TRBJ2-2 and V is TRBV7-9; TRBD2 matches at 7 bases. Germline-derived CDR1 and CDR2 are SEHNR and FQNEAQ (reference sequence). V was clipped by 3 bases and J by 6 bases; unmatched bases: 4. The CDR3 loop spans 14 amino acids. The CDR3 DNA follows: TGTGCCAGCAGCTTCGGACTAGATCCCGGGGAGCTGTTTTTT. It encodes CASSFGLDPGELFF.

This clonotype was seen a handful of times. The CDR3 DNA reads TGTGCCAGCAGCTTGGGGGATTTAATAGATACGCAGTATTTT. Its protein is CASSLGDLIDTQYF. The V call is TRBV5-4, the J call TRBJ2-3; D not certain. This CDR3 comprises 14 residues. V was pared by 0 bases and J by 5 bases, with 10 bases between. CDR1 and CDR2 from the germline V gene are SGHNT and YYREEE (reference sequence).

For this clonotype: A much larger clone lies a single base off, so this may be a read error. The chain is built from TRBV28 and TRBJ1-2; no reliable D call. The V gene lost 8 bases and the J gene lost 6 bases, with 7 bases spanning the gap. This CDR3 has 10 residues. Germline V CDR1 and CDR2: MDHEN, SYDVKM. CDR3 sequence reads: CASHTDGYTF. CDR3 coding DNA: TGTGCCAGCCATACGGATGGCTACACCTTC.

This clonotype has a handful of counts. The chain joins TRBV18 to TRBJ2-7, with a weak D call TRBD1 (5 bases). Germline V CDR1 and CDR2: KGHSH, LQKENI. The CDR3 totals 15 residues. V was shortened by 1 base and J by 0 bases, with 10 bases between the two germline ends. The CDR3 spells CASSPRQGNSYEQYF. CDR3 bases: TGTGCCAGCTCACCACGGCAGGGAAACTCCTACGAGCAGTACTTC.

This clonotype was observed many times. The chain recombines TRBV10-3 with TRBJ2-7; D ambiguous. Per germline, CDR1 ENHRY and CDR2 SYGVKD. This CDR3 has 13 residues. Trimming removed 3 bases at V and 5 bases at J, with 11 bases between. The CDR3 reads CAISDSIQHEQYF. CDR3 DNA: TGTGCCATCAGTGATTCCATACAGCACGAGCAGTACTTC.

This clonotype was seen just once. The chain recombines TRBV7-9 with TRBJ2-3, with 13 bases aligning to TRBD2. The J call is uncertain, as TRBJ2-5 better fits the DNA end. Germline CDR1 and CDR2: SEHNR and FQNEAQ (reference sequence). The CDR3 covers 16 residues. CDR3 sequence: CASSLDGLAGVQTQYF. The CDR3 nucleotides are TGTGCCAGCAGCTTAGATGGACTAGCGGGAGTACAGACCCAGTACTTC.

This clonotype was observed at least ten times. V usage is TRBV5-1 and J usage is TRBJ2-1, with TRBD1 identical over 7 bases. Germline trimming cut 5 bases from V and 4 bases from J; bases unmatched to any gene: 6. Germline assignment: CDR1 SGHRS and CDR2 YFSETQ. The CDR3 contains 14 residues. CDR3 bases: TGCGCCAGCAGAACCGAGACAGGGTACAATGAGCAGTTCTTC. This gives the protein CASRTETGYNEQFF.

This clonotype was seen ten or more times. The chain recombines TRBV11-1 with TRBJ1-4; D is perhaps TRBD1 (5 bases). Germline assignment: CDR1 SGHAT and CDR2 FQDESV (reference sequence). The CDR3 extends over 13 amino acids. Trimming stripped 2 bases from V and 8 bases from J, with 9 bases between. The CDR3: CASSLIRDEKLFF. The CDR3 coding sequence is TGTGCCAGCAGCTTAATCAGGGACGAAAAACTGTTTTTT.

As regards this clonotype: It may be a read error: a sequence one base away is much more abundant. The chain is built from TRBV7-9 and TRBJ2-1, with 7 nucleotides matching TRBD1. The CDR3 consists of 15 residues. Germline V gene sequence: CDR1 SEHNR, CDR2 FQNEAQ (reference sequence). The CDR3 DNA sequence: TGTGCCGGCAGCTCACGATGGGACAGTCTCAATGAGCAGTTCTTC. Translation gives CAGSSRWDSLNEQFF.

At least ten counts were recorded for this clonotype. This chain connects TRBV28 to TRBJ1-5, with 7 bases fitting TRBD1. The CDR3 is 15 amino acids. The germline V gene encodes CDR1 MDHEN and CDR2 SYDVKM. V was clipped by 3 bases and J by 4 bases; unmatched bases: 6. The DNA for the CDR3 is TGTGCCAGCAGTTTGACAGGGCAGTGGAATCAGCCCCAGCATTTT. Protein: CASSLTGQWNQPQHF.

This clonotype was recorded a few times. The chain has TRBV27 and TRBJ2-6, with 15 nucleotides matching TRBD2. V shed 6 bases and J 0 bases; nucleotides not matched to a gene: 9. In germline, CDR1 is MNHEY, CDR2 SMNVEV (reference sequence). This CDR3 contains 20 residues. The CDR3 region has the DNA TGTGCCAGCAGCCCTCGGGGACTAGCGGGAGGCCTCTCTGGGGCCAACGTCCTGACTTTC. The encoded protein is CASSPRGLAGGLSGANVLTF.

The table lists this clonotype with a few counts. The chain combines TRBV28 with TRBJ2-1; D gene ambiguous. CDR3 length: 11 residues. Between the trimmed V and J ends, which lost 7 bases and 3 bases, there was a span of 4 bases. Germline assignment: CDR1 MDHEN and CDR2 SYDVKM. CDR3 in amino acids: CASKSYNEQFF. CDR3 coding DNA: TGTGCCAGCAAAAGCTACAATGAGCAGTTCTTC.

The chain employs TRBV20-1 and TRBJ2-5, with no clear D. The CDR3 runs to 13 residues. Germline CDR1 reads DFQATT; CDR2 reads SNEGSKA (reference sequence). The CDR3 DNA is TGCAGCGTAACGGGTCTCCCCGAAAGGACCCAGTACTTC. It is translated as CSVTGLPERTQYF.

This clonotype showed up many times. In DNA, the CDR3 is TGTGCCAGCAGCTTGGTCCACAGCTACAATGAGCAGTTCTTC. Protein product: CASSLVHSYNEQFF. The chain couples TRBV5-5 to TRBJ2-1, with no clear D. The CDR3 is made up of 14 amino acids. The V gene's germline CDR1 is SGHKS and CDR2 YYEKEE (reference sequence). Trimming removed 0 bases from V and 3 bases from J, with 7 bases in between.

As regards this clonotype: It may be a read error: a sequence one base away is much more abundant. CDR3 bases: TGTGCCAGCACCGACTTAGGAGGACAGGGATGGTACAATGAGCAGTACTTC. Protein sequence: CASTDLGGQGWYNEQYF. This rearrangement joins TRBV6-1 to TRBJ2-4; 8 bases match TRBD1. CDR1 is MNHNS and CDR2 is SASEGT in the germline V gene. CDR3 length equals 17 residues. V lost 7 bases, J lost 13 bases, and 24 bases stayed unmatched.

In this sample, this clonotype turned up many times. The DNA for the CDR3 is TGTGCCAGCAGCGAGGACAGGTGGGAGCAGTACTTC. Encoded protein: CASSEDRWEQYF. This chain connects TRBV7-8 to TRBJ2-7; TRBD1 matches 7 bases. With 5 bases clipped from V and 7 bases from J, the junction kept 5 bases outside the gene matches. Germline V gives CDR1 SGHVS, CDR2 FQNEAQ. CDR3 length: 12 residues.

This chain links TRBV7-9 with TRBJ1-1; D unresolved. The CDR3 has 13 residues. Germline-derived CDR1 and CDR2 are SEHNR and FQNEAQ (reference sequence). Between the trimmed V and J ends, which lost 4 bases and 0 bases, there was a span of 6 bases. This CDR3 reads CASSYAMNTEAFF. CDR3 coding DNA: TGTGCCAGCAGCTACGCCATGAACACTGAAGCTTTCTTT.

There are many counts of this clonotype. V gene TRBV7-2 combines with J gene TRBJ2-1; the D gene is possibly TRBD2 (5 bases). The CDR3 is 15 residues long. V was trimmed by 7 bases and J by 8 bases, leaving 21 bases between them. CDR1 is SGHTA, CDR2 FQGNSA, per germline. The CDR3 reads CASTPSIEPRDEQFF. The CDR3 DNA follows: TGTGCCAGCACCCCCTCAATCGAGCCGAGGGATGAGCAGTTCTTC.